A single sample gave rise to the 31 T cell receptor beta chains below, sequenced in a study of shared clonotypes between healthy human individuals. Using immunoSEQ multiplex PCR, the repertoire was profiled, and TCRdb retains in-frame clones only, with some absent. In the table there are roughly 100,000 clones, about 72% of which are singletons. The sequencing input was memory CD8+ T cells sorted from blood. The subset here: CD45RO+ cells pooled with CCR7-negative TemRA cells. Receptors originate from a woman in her 30s in good health.

The count of this clone is one. The chain uses TRBV5-6 and TRBJ2-2; 8 positions match TRBD2. The CDR3 consists of 14 residues. Trimming at V came to 3 bases and at J to 7 bases, leaving 5 bases not matched to a gene. Germline V gene data show CDR1 as SGHDT and CDR2 as YYEEEE. The CDR3 DNA reads as TGTGCCAGCAGCTATATCAGCGGGAGCGGGGAGCTGTTTTTT. Translating it yields CASSYISGSGELFF.

The rearrangement links TRBV27 to TRBJ2-7; TRBD1 aligns across 7 bases. V lost 8 bases to trimming and J lost 3 bases; unmatched junction nucleotides: 10. This CDR3 has 14 amino acids. CDR1 and CDR2 from the germline V gene are MNHEY and SMNVEV (reference sequence). The CDR3 DNA is TGTGCCAGCGGCCGACGACAGGGCGTCTACGAGCAGTACTTC. Amino acids: CASGRRQGVYEQYF.

The chain has TRBV6-5 and TRBJ2-2; D may be TRBD1 or TRBD2 (5 bases each). Germline V gives CDR1 MNHEY, CDR2 SVGAGI. CDR3 size: 14 residues. Trimming shortened V by 7 bases and J by 4 bases, and 13 bases separated the two germline ends. In DNA, the CDR3 is TGTGCCAGCACCTACGGGACGGGCACCGGGGAGCTGTTTTTT. It is translated as CASTYGTGTGELFF.

This chain joins TRBV10-3 and TRBJ2-5; D possibly uses TRBD1 or TRBD2 (5 bases each). V lost 3 bases, J lost 5 bases, and 16 bases lay in between. CDR3 length equals 15 residues. CDR1 ENHRY and CDR2 SYGVKD come from the germline V gene. The CDR3 DNA is TGTGCCATCAGTGATCCCCCGGGGCTTGAGGAGACCCAGTACTTC. Translated, it gives CAISDPPGLEETQYF.

The chain combines TRBV2 with TRBJ1-1; 7 bases are a match to TRBD1. V dropped 4 bases and J dropped 2; count of bases not matched to a gene: 7. Germline CDR1 and CDR2: SNHLY and FYNNEI. The CDR3 is 15 amino acids. The CDR3 nucleotides read TGTGCCAGCAGTGGGGACAGCCTCCCAAACACTGAAGCTTTCTTT. Residues: CASSGDSLPNTEAFF.

The rearrangement links TRBV11-2 to TRBJ1-1; D is unresolved. The germline V gene has CDR1 SGHAT and CDR2 FQNNGV. V was cut by 3 bases and J by 0 bases, with 11 bases left in between. The CDR3 is 15 amino acids. The CDR3 spells CASSFSPGMNTEAFF. CDR3 bases: TGTGCCAGCAGCTTTTCACCGGGGATGAACACTGAAGCTTTCTTT.

The rearrangement links TRBV27 to TRBJ2-7; D may correspond to TRBD1 or TRBD2 (6 bases each). V lost 6 bases and J lost 2, with 17 bases in between. Germline values: CDR1 MNHEY, CDR2 SMNVEV (reference sequence). This CDR3 comprises 15 residues. The DNA of the CDR3 is TGTGCCAGCAGAAGAGGGGGGCGGAATGCCTACGAGCAGTACTTC. Residues: CASRRGGRNAYEQYF.

V gene TRBV5-1 combines with J gene TRBJ2-3, with 8 bases that match TRBD2. Trimming took 4 bases from V and 0 from J; bases not matched to a gene: 7. The CDR3 spans 16 residues. Germline-derived CDR1 and CDR2 are SGHRS and YFSETQ. CDR3 in amino acids: CASSPGGTVSTDTQYF. In nucleotides, the CDR3 is TGCGCCAGCAGCCCGGGAGGGACGGTTAGCACAGATACGCAGTATTTT.

The chain couples TRBV2 to TRBJ1-5, with D unclear. Trimming took 6 bases from V and 1 from J, leaving 7 bases between them. The length of the CDR3 is 13 residues. Germline V gene lookup returns CDR1 SNHLY and CDR2 FYNNEI. CDR3 region: CASSERSNQPQHF. The CDR3 nucleotides are TGTGCCAGCAGCGAGCGGAGCAATCAGCCCCAGCATTTT.

This clone was picked up a small number of times. For the CDR3, the DNA is TGTGCCAGCAGTGATCGGCTAGCGGGGGACAATGAGCAGTTCTTC. This gives the protein CASSDRLAGDNEQFF. This chain uses TRBV6-4 with TRBJ2-1, with 10 bases matching TRBD2. Germline V lookup: CDR1 MRHNA, CDR2 SNTAGT. J was trimmed by 5 bases and V by 3 bases; bases with no gene match: 4. This CDR3 spans 15 amino acids.

This clone was recorded many times. The rearrangement uses TRBV6-5 and TRBJ1-1; 9 bases align to TRBD1. V was pared by 5 bases and J by 1 base, with 5 bases of the junction left unmatched. The CDR3 is 15 amino acids. The germline gives CDR1 MNHEY, CDR2 SVGAGI. The CDR3 protein is CASSTGTGKNTEAFF. The DNA for the CDR3 is TGTGCCAGCAGTACTGGGACAGGGAAGAACACTGAAGCTTTCTTT.

The chain combines TRBV19 with TRBJ2-6; no reliable D call. This CDR3 has 14 residues. Trimming pared 3 bases from V and 0 bases from J, leaving 3 bases between. Germline V lookup: CDR1 LNHDA, CDR2 SQIVND (reference sequence). CDR3 loop: CASSMVSGANVLTF. The DNA of the CDR3 is TGTGCCAGTAGTATGGTCTCTGGGGCCAACGTCCTGACTTTC.

V and J are TRBV4-1 and TRBJ1-4; D is unclear. Germline V lookup: CDR1 MGHRA, CDR2 YSYEKL. The CDR3 length is 15 residues. V was pared by 4 bases and J by 0 bases, with 9 bases between. DNA of the CDR3: TGCGCCAGCAGCCGTATCGGAGCAACTAATGAAAAACTGTTTTTT. It translates to CASSRIGATNEKLFF.

The chain joins TRBV13 to TRBJ1-1; D call uncertain. CDR3 length: 15 residues. The ends were cut back, 3 bases at V and 5 bases at J, with 16 bases in the middle. Germline V gives CDR1 PRHDT, CDR2 FYEKMQ (reference sequence). The CDR3 region is CASSFNRGLRTEAFF. For the CDR3, the DNA is TGTGCCAGCAGCTTCAACAGAGGTCTACGGACTGAAGCTTTCTTT. Based on the CDR3 plus reference TRBV13 and TRBJ1-1, the full variable domain is AAGVIQSPRHLIKEKRETATLKCYPIPRHDTVYWYQQGPGQDPQFLISFYEKMQSDKGSIPDRFSAQQFSDYHSELNMSSLELGDSALYFCASSFNRGLRTEAFFGQGTRLTVV.

The chain links TRBV29-1 to TRBJ1-5; no clear D gene. V lost 4 bases, J lost 5 bases, and 12 bases lay in between. CDR1 is SQVTM, CDR2 ANQGSEA, per germline. The CDR3 contains 13 residues. Written as DNA, the CDR3 is TGCAGCGTTGGTCAAGAAGGCCATCAGCCCCAGCATTTT. It specifies CSVGQEGHQPQHF.

The genes are TRBV11-3 and TRBJ2-5, with a weak D call TRBD2 (7 bases). Germline-derived CDR1 and CDR2 are SGHNT and YENEEA. The CDR3 is 15 amino acids. V was pared by 5 bases and J by 1 base, with 14 bases between. This CDR3 is CASSRRGGGQETQYF. The DNA of the CDR3 is TGTGCCAGCAGCCGCAGGGGAGGGGGCCAAGAGACCCAGTACTTC.

The table lists this clone with many counts. The gene calls are TRBV28 and TRBJ1-5, with D maybe TRBD1 (5 bases). CDR1 MDHEN and CDR2 SYDVKM come from the germline V gene. The V end lost 4 bases, the J end lost 3 bases, and 19 bases lay between the germline ends. This CDR3 is 17 amino acids long. The CDR3 reads CASSSIGTRNLNQPQHF. In nucleotides, the CDR3 is TGTGCCAGCAGTTCGATTGGGACCCGAAATCTCAATCAGCCCCAGCATTTT. The full variable domain, with the rest looked up from reference TRBV28 and TRBJ1-5, is DVKVTQSSRYLVKRTGEKVFLECVQDMDHENMFWYRQDPGLGLRLIYFSYDVKMKEKGDIPEGYSVSREKKERFSLILESASTNQTSMYLCASSSIGTRNLNQPQHFGDGTRLSIL.

The V and J genes are TRBV7-8 and TRBJ2-3, with TRBD2 as a possible D gene (6 bases). Germline V gene sequence: CDR1 SGHVS, CDR2 FQNEAQ. The CDR3 runs 16 residues. Trimming cost V 1 base and J 6 bases, with 17 bases left between them. The CDR3 loop is CASSLGPGGRADTQYF. DNA for the CDR3: TGTGCCAGCAGCTTAGGTCCTGGAGGGAGAGCGGATACGCAGTATTTT.

V is TRBV18 and J is TRBJ2-1; D gene unclear. Germline CDR1 KGHSH, CDR2 LQKENI. This CDR3 spans 14 amino acids. Trimming shortened V by 0 bases and J by 7 bases, and 10 bases separated the two germline ends. The CDR3 DNA follows: TGTGCCAGCTCACCACCCCGCAGCCTGAATGAGCAGTTCTTC. Amino acids: CASSPPRSLNEQFF.

This chain joins TRBV5-1 and TRBJ2-7; 8 nucleotides line up with TRBD1. Germline-derived CDR1 and CDR2 are SGHRS and YFSETQ. The CDR3 has 15 residues. V was clipped by 1 base and J by 6 bases; unmatched bases: 9. CDR3 bases: TGCGCCAGCAGCTTGAGCCAGGGGGCCCTCGGCGAGCAGTACTTC. It translates to CASSLSQGALGEQYF.

This clone occurred many times. The chain carries TRBV28 and TRBJ2-2; 10 nucleotides line up with TRBD1. This CDR3 has 17 amino acids. The trim removed 1 base at V and 4 bases at J, leaving 6 bases unmatched. Germline lookup yields CDR1 MDHEN and CDR2 SYDVKM. The CDR3 DNA follows: TGTGCCAGCAGTTTATTTTGGGGACAGGGGATCACCGGGGAGCTGTTTTTT. It is translated as CASSLFWGQGITGELFF.

This clone is medium-sized in the sample. The rearrangement joins TRBV29-1 to TRBJ1-1; D is unclear. CDR3 length: 11 residues. V shed 3 bases and J shed 1 base, with 3 bases lying between them. Per the germline V gene, CDR1 is SQVTM and CDR2 is ANQGSEA. The CDR3 sequence: CSVEGNTEAFF. As DNA, the CDR3 is TGCAGCGTTGAGGGGAACACTGAAGCTTTCTTT.

There are a few counts of this clone. This sequence joins TRBV28 and TRBJ2-4; maybe TRBD1 (6 bases). The V gene lost 11 bases and the J gene lost 1 base, with 12 bases spanning the gap. Germline CDR1 reads MDHEN; CDR2 reads SYDVKM. CDR3 length: 13 amino acids. The CDR3 sequence is CAGRDRAKNIQYF. The DNA for the CDR3 is TGTGCCGGCCGAGACAGGGCCAAAAACATTCAGTACTTC.

J is TRBJ2-3 and V is TRBV4-2; D is perhaps TRBD2 (6 bases). Trimming shortened V by 0 bases and J by 6 bases, and 16 bases separated the two germline ends. Germline CDR1 is LGHNA and CDR2 is YNFKEQ. The CDR3 has 16 amino acids. The CDR3 here is CASSQDSGGGSDTQYF. For the CDR3, the DNA is TGTGCCAGCAGCCAAGATTCGGGCGGAGGGTCGGATACGCAGTATTTT.

The chain joins TRBV2 to TRBJ2-7, with D perhaps assigned TRBD1 or TRBD2 (6 bases each). Germline V gene sequence: CDR1 SNHLY, CDR2 FYNNEI. The V and J ends lost 8 bases and 3 bases respectively, with 17 bases between them. The CDR3 is made up of 14 amino acids. CDR3 sequence reads: CASHRGGRSYEQYF. For the CDR3, the DNA is TGTGCCAGCCATCGAGGGGGGCGCAGCTACGAGCAGTACTTC.

The chain carries TRBV20-1 and TRBJ2-3; D not resolved. In germline, CDR1 is DFQATT, CDR2 SNEGSKA (reference sequence). CDR3 length: 9 amino acids. In DNA form, the CDR3 reads TGCAAGAGTGGAGATACGCAGTATTTT. Translating it yields CKSGDTQYF.

This chain uses TRBV29-1 with TRBJ2-3; D is perhaps TRBD2 (6 bases). From germline, CDR1 is SQVTM and CDR2 ANQGSEA. With 7 bases removed from V and 2 bases from J, the gap between germline ends came to 16 bases. CDR3 length equals 14 residues. In DNA, the CDR3 is TGCAGCGCCCGAGAGGGACTCTCCACAGATACGCAGTATTTT. Translation: CSAREGLSTDTQYF.

This clone appeared once. The rearrangement links TRBV4-1 to TRBJ2-1; D is perhaps TRBD1 (5 bases). There are 13 residues in the CDR3. Trimming stripped 1 base from V and 7 bases from J, with 8 bases between. The germline CDR1 and CDR2 sequences are MGHRA and YSYEKL. The CDR3 region is CASSQVGANEQFF. CDR3 bases: TGCGCCAGCAGCCAAGTAGGGGCGAATGAGCAGTTCTTC.

This chain uses TRBV6-1 with TRBJ2-3; 7 bases line up with TRBD2. Germline V gene data show CDR1 as MNHNS and CDR2 as SASEGT. Trimming at V came to 2 bases and at J to 4 bases, leaving 6 bases not matched to a gene. CDR3 size: 15 residues. The CDR3 DNA sequence: TGTGCCAGCAGTGAAAACCGCGCGGGAGCAGATACGCAGTATTTT. Amino acid sequence: CASSENRAGADTQYF.

The V and J genes are TRBV29-1 and TRBJ1-2, with 8 nucleotides matching TRBD1. Germline assignment: CDR1 SQVTM and CDR2 ANQGSEA. CDR3 length equals 13 residues. J gave up 10 bases and V 6 bases, and 13 bases lay outside the gene matches. The CDR3 coding sequence is TGCAGCGTCCAGGGGGCGCGCGTTAAGGACTACACCTTC. Its protein product is CSVQGARVKDYTF.

The chain links TRBV28 to TRBJ2-7, with 7 bases matching TRBD1. This CDR3 spans 15 amino acids. Trimming removed 6 bases from V and 3 bases from J; junction bases left unmatched: 11. The germline gives CDR1 MDHEN, CDR2 SYDVKM. CDR3: CASSYSGTAGYEQYF. CDR3 DNA: TGTGCCAGCAGCTACTCCGGGACAGCCGGCTACGAGCAGTACTTC.